These T cell receptor beta chains were read from a single sample in a study of blood T cell repertoires in COVID-19. Data came from immunoSEQ multiplex PCR; TCRdb stores just in-frame clones and leaves some out. The sample consists of 84,000 or so clones, about 80% of them appearing once. The source material was peripheral blood. The receptors shown here come from a woman of 80 years or more with acute or convalescent COVID-19. Both conserved end residues are part of each CDR3. The order of the fields is CDR3 length, clone size, J gene, V gene, D gene, CDR3 DNA, CDR3 protein. A D gene is named only where the DNA matches it firmly. Expanded clones are given a class, and other clones once, few, many or no size at all.

CDR3 length: 14
clone size: -
J gene: TRBJ2-7
V gene: TRBV7-3
D gene: TRBD2
CDR3 DNA: TGTGCCAGCAGCTTAACAGCGGGGGGCTACGAGCAGTACTTC
CDR3 protein: CASSLTAGGYEQYF

CDR3 length: 15
clone size: -
J gene: TRBJ2-1
V gene: TRBV27
D gene: -
CDR3 DNA: TGTGCCAGCAGTAAAAACAGGGTGGGCTACAATGAGCAGTTCTTC
CDR3 protein: CASSKNRVGYNEQFF

CDR3 length: 15
clone size: once
J gene: TRBJ1-2
V gene: TRBV6-5
D gene: -
CDR3 DNA: TGTGCCAGCAGTACGACGGGTACAGGGAGGGATGGCTACACCTTC
CDR3 protein: CASSTTGTGRDGYTF

CDR3 length: 14
clone size: -
J gene: TRBJ1-2
V gene: TRBV19
D gene: -
CDR3 DNA: TGTGCCAGTAGTATGAGAGGTGGAAACTATGGCTACACCTTC
CDR3 protein: CASSMRGGNYGYTF

CDR3 length: 15
clone size: -
J gene: TRBJ2-5
V gene: TRBV19
D gene: TRBD2
CDR3 DNA: TGTGCCAGTAGTATTTCGGGAGGGCCCTGGGAGACCCAGTACTTC
CDR3 protein: CASSISGGPWETQYF

CDR3 length: 13
clone size: once
J gene: TRBJ1-1
V gene: TRBV6-5
D gene: -
CDR3 DNA: TGTGCCAGCAGTAAGACACCTAACACTGAAGCTTTCTTT
CDR3 protein: CASSKTPNTEAFF

CDR3 length: 14
clone size: once
J gene: TRBJ1-2
V gene: TRBV9
D gene: TRBD1
CDR3 DNA: TGTGCCAGCAGCTTCACAGGGGGGGGCTATGGCTACACCTTC
CDR3 protein: CASSFTGGGYGYTF

CDR3 length: 13
clone size: -
J gene: TRBJ1-4
V gene: TRBV7-8
D gene: -
CDR3 DNA: TGTGCCAGCAGCTTAAACCACGGTGAAAAACTGTTTTTT
CDR3 protein: CASSLNHGEKLFF

CDR3 length: 13
clone size: -
J gene: TRBJ2-7
V gene: TRBV2
D gene: -
CDR3 DNA: TGTGCCAGCAGTGAGGAGCGTACCTACGAGCAGTACTTC
CDR3 protein: CASSEERTYEQYF

CDR3 length: 14
clone size: -
J gene: TRBJ2-7
V gene: TRBV7-9
D gene: TRBD1
CDR3 DNA: TGTGCCAGCAGCCGGGACAGGGGGTCCTACGAGCAGTACTTC
CDR3 protein: CASSRDRGSYEQYF

CDR3 length: 15
clone size: -
J gene: TRBJ2-5
V gene: TRBV2
D gene: TRBD2
CDR3 DNA: TGTGCCAGCAGTGATTGGGGGACTAGACAAGAGACCCAGTACTTC
CDR3 protein: CASSDWGTRQETQYF

CDR3 length: 16
clone size: few
J gene: TRBJ1-6
V gene: TRBV30
D gene: -
CDR3 DNA: TGTGCCTGGATAACAGGGCGGAGCTCCTATAATTCACCCCTCCACTTT
CDR3 protein: CAWITGRSSYNSPLHF

CDR3 length: 16
clone size: many
J gene: TRBJ1-6
V gene: TRBV7-9
D gene: TRBD1
CDR3 DNA: TGTGCCAGCAGCTTAGGACAGGGGTTCTATAATTCACCCCTCCACTTT
CDR3 protein: CASSLGQGFYNSPLHF

CDR3 length: 16
clone size: -
J gene: TRBJ1-1
V gene: TRBV18
D gene: TRBD1
CDR3 DNA: TGTGCCAGCTCACCACCGTTGAGGGGGCGAGGAACTGAAGCTTTCTTT
CDR3 protein: CASSPPLRGRGTEAFF

CDR3 length: 14
clone size: -
J gene: TRBJ2-7
V gene: TRBV11-2
D gene: TRBD1
CDR3 DNA: TGTGCCAGCAGCATTGGACAGGGCGCCTACGAGCAGTACTTC
CDR3 protein: CASSIGQGAYEQYF

CDR3 length: 18
clone size: once
J gene: TRBJ2-3
V gene: TRBV18
D gene: TRBD2
CDR3 DNA: TGTGCCAGCTCACCCCTAGCGGGGGGCACAGCTAGCACAGATACGCAGTATTTT
CDR3 protein: CASSPLAGGTASTDTQYF

CDR3 length: 14
clone size: -
J gene: TRBJ1-4
V gene: TRBV6-5
D gene: -
CDR3 DNA: TGTGCCAGCAGTTACTCGAGCTCTAATGAAAAACTGTTTTTT
CDR3 protein: CASSYSSSNEKLFF

CDR3 length: 15
clone size: -
J gene: TRBJ1-2
V gene: TRBV11-2
D gene: -
CDR3 DNA: TGTGCCAGCAGCCCTTCGGGAGGTGGCCTCTATGGCTACACCTTC
CDR3 protein: CASSPSGGGLYGYTF

CDR3 length: 18
clone size: -
J gene: TRBJ2-7
V gene: TRBV18
D gene: TRBD2
CDR3 DNA: TGTGCCAGCTCACCACCGGGGGCGTCTAGCGGGAGGGCGGGCGAGCAGTACTTC
CDR3 protein: CASSPPGASSGRAGEQYF

CDR3 length: 14
clone size: -
J gene: TRBJ1-4
V gene: TRBV15
D gene: TRBD1
CDR3 DNA: TGTGCCACCAGCAGGGACAGGGGTTTTGAAAAACTGTTTTTT
CDR3 protein: CATSRDRGFEKLFF

CDR3 length: 15
clone size: -
J gene: TRBJ2-5
V gene: TRBV6-5
D gene: -
CDR3 DNA: TGTGCCAGCAGTTACAGAAGGGGGTCCCAAGAGACCCAGTACTTC
CDR3 protein: CASSYRRGSQETQYF

CDR3 length: 14
clone size: -
J gene: TRBJ2-7
V gene: TRBV19
D gene: -
CDR3 DNA: TGTGCCAGTAGCTCCGGTTTCCACTCCTACGAGCAGTACTTC
CDR3 protein: CASSSGFHSYEQYF

CDR3 length: 14
clone size: -
J gene: TRBJ1-5
V gene: TRBV5-6
D gene: -
CDR3 DNA: TGTGCCAGCAGCTTTTGGGGGCAGGGTCAGCCCCAGCATTTT
CDR3 protein: CASSFWGQGQPQHF

CDR3 length: 15
clone size: -
J gene: TRBJ1-1
V gene: TRBV14
D gene: TRBD1
CDR3 DNA: TGTGCCAGCAGCCCTTGGGACAGCCTGAACACTGAAGCTTTCTTT
CDR3 protein: CASSPWDSLNTEAFF

CDR3 length: 15
clone size: -
J gene: TRBJ1-2
V gene: TRBV5-4
D gene: TRBD1
CDR3 DNA: TGTGCCAGCAGCTATCGGACAGGGGGAGTGGGGGGCTACACCTTC
CDR3 protein: CASSYRTGGVGGYTF

CDR3 length: 13
clone size: -
J gene: TRBJ2-7
V gene: TRBV20-1
D gene: TRBD2
CDR3 DNA: TGCAGTGCTAGTGGGCTAGCGGGACGCGAGCAGTACTTC
CDR3 protein: CSASGLAGREQYF

CDR3 length: 15
clone size: -
J gene: TRBJ2-7
V gene: TRBV5-6
D gene: TRBD2
CDR3 DNA: TGTGCCAGCACCCATCTAGCGGGGTCCTCCTACGAGCAGTACTTC
CDR3 protein: CASTHLAGSSYEQYF

CDR3 length: 15
clone size: -
J gene: TRBJ2-2
V gene: TRBV27
D gene: -
CDR3 DNA: TGTGCCAGCAGTTTCTCTAGGACTAACACCGGGGAGCTGTTTTTT
CDR3 protein: CASSFSRTNTGELFF

CDR3 length: 13
clone size: -
J gene: TRBJ1-2
V gene: TRBV6-5
D gene: -
CDR3 DNA: TGTGCCAGCAGTTACTATGCGGGATATGGCTACACCTTC
CDR3 protein: CASSYYAGYGYTF

CDR3 length: 14
clone size: -
J gene: TRBJ2-3
V gene: TRBV24-1
D gene: -
CDR3 DNA: TGTGCCACCAGTGCAGCGGGTAGCACAGATACGCAGTATTTT
CDR3 protein: CATSAAGSTDTQYF

CDR3 length: 15
clone size: few
J gene: TRBJ1-5
V gene: TRBV24-1
D gene: TRBD1
CDR3 DNA: TGTGCCACCAGTGATTTGGGCAGGGGGAATCAGCCCCAGCATTTT
CDR3 protein: CATSDLGRGNQPQHF

CDR3 length: 17
clone size: few
J gene: TRBJ2-1
V gene: TRBV5-6
D gene: TRBD2
CDR3 DNA: TGTGCCAGCAGCTTAATGGGGGTAGCGGGAGGGAGGGATGAGCAGTTCTTC
CDR3 protein: CASSLMGVAGGRDEQFF

CDR3 length: 15
clone size: -
J gene: TRBJ2-2
V gene: TRBV11-2
D gene: -
CDR3 DNA: TGTGCCAGCAGCTTCAGGCAGGGACTCACCGGGGAGCTGTTTTTT
CDR3 protein: CASSFRQGLTGELFF

CDR3 length: 13
clone size: -
J gene: TRBJ1-6
V gene: TRBV9
D gene: -
CDR3 DNA: TGTGCCAGCAGCGTAGAGAGTAATTCACCCCTCCACTTT
CDR3 protein: CASSVESNSPLHF

CDR3 length: 13
clone size: -
J gene: TRBJ2-3
V gene: TRBV6-4
D gene: -
CDR3 DNA: TGTGCCAGCGGGCGTGCCGAGTCAGATACGCAGTATTTT
CDR3 protein: CASGRAESDTQYF

CDR3 length: 11
clone size: -
J gene: TRBJ2-3
V gene: TRBV20-1
D gene: -
CDR3 DNA: TGCAGTGCGGGGCGGGGAGATACGCAGTATTTT
CDR3 protein: CSAGRGDTQYF

CDR3 length: 16
clone size: -
J gene: TRBJ1-5
V gene: TRBV4-1
D gene: TRBD1
CDR3 DNA: TGCGCCAGCAGCCAAAGGGGGACAGGGGATAATCAGCCCCAGCATTTT
CDR3 protein: CASSQRGTGDNQPQHF

CDR3 length: 15
clone size: -
J gene: TRBJ2-7
V gene: TRBV2
D gene: TRBD2
CDR3 DNA: TGTGCCAGCAGCGCAAGCGGGAGCCCAACCTACGAGCAGTACTTC
CDR3 protein: CASSASGSPTYEQYF

CDR3 length: 13
clone size: -
J gene: TRBJ2-7
V gene: TRBV5-1
D gene: TRBD1
CDR3 DNA: TGCGCCAGCAGCAGGGACAGGTCCTACGAGCAGTACTTC
CDR3 protein: CASSRDRSYEQYF

CDR3 length: 16
clone size: -
J gene: TRBJ2-5
V gene: TRBV6-6
D gene: TRBD2
CDR3 DNA: TGTGCCAGCAGTAACAGACTAGCGGAGAGCCAAGAGACCCAGTACTTC
CDR3 protein: CASSNRLAESQETQYF

CDR3 length: 15
clone size: -
J gene: TRBJ2-7
V gene: TRBV19
D gene: TRBD1
CDR3 DNA: TGTGCCAGTAGCCCGGGGACAGGGGGCAACCACGAGCAGTACTTC
CDR3 protein: CASSPGTGGNHEQYF

CDR3 length: 15
clone size: -
J gene: TRBJ2-2
V gene: TRBV9
D gene: TRBD1
CDR3 DNA: TGTGCCAGCAGCGTCCGGGACAGGAACACCGGGGAGCTGTTTTTT
CDR3 protein: CASSVRDRNTGELFF

CDR3 length: 16
clone size: -
J gene: TRBJ2-1
V gene: TRBV5-4
D gene: TRBD2
CDR3 DNA: TGTGCCAGCAGCACGAAAGCGGGAGGGCCCTACAATGAGCAGTTCTTC
CDR3 protein: CASSTKAGGPYNEQFF

CDR3 length: 17
clone size: -
J gene: TRBJ2-1
V gene: TRBV7-2
D gene: TRBD2
CDR3 DNA: TGTGCCAGCAGCTTAGGGGCTAGCGGGGGGGTCTCCAGAATACTTATCTTC
CDR3 protein: CASSLGASGGVSRILIF

CDR3 length: 12
clone size: -
J gene: TRBJ1-2
V gene: TRBV12-3/TRBV12-4
D gene: -
CDR3 DNA: TGTGCCTCTAGGTTCGGGAGCTATGGCTACACCTTC
CDR3 protein: CASRFGSYGYTF

CDR3 length: 15
clone size: -
J gene: TRBJ2-3
V gene: TRBV6-5
D gene: -
CDR3 DNA: TGTGCCAGCAGTACAACGAACACCCGTTCAGATACGCAGTATTTT
CDR3 protein: CASSTTNTRSDTQYF

CDR3 length: 12
clone size: -
J gene: TRBJ1-2
V gene: TRBV25-1
D gene: -
CDR3 DNA: TGTGCCAGCAGTGAACAGGGGCATGACTACACCTTC
CDR3 protein: CASSEQGHDYTF

CDR3 length: 13
clone size: few
J gene: TRBJ1-2
V gene: TRBV7-9
D gene: -
CDR3 DNA: TGTGCCAGCAGCCCCGGACAGCACTATGGCTACACCTTC
CDR3 protein: CASSPGQHYGYTF

CDR3 length: 13
clone size: -
J gene: TRBJ2-3
V gene: TRBV29-1
D gene: -
CDR3 DNA: TGCAGCGGGCGAGGCCCTAGCACAGATACGCAGTATTTT
CDR3 protein: CSGRGPSTDTQYF

CDR3 length: 17
clone size: -
J gene: TRBJ1-1
V gene: TRBV18
D gene: -
CDR3 DNA: TGTGCCAGCTCACTCTATACAGGGTCATTCATGAACACTGAAGCTTTCTTT
CDR3 protein: CASSLYTGSFMNTEAFF

CDR3 length: 14
clone size: -
J gene: TRBJ1-4
V gene: TRBV18
D gene: TRBD1
CDR3 DNA: TGTGCCAGCTCACCTGGGACAGGGGATGAAAAACTGTTTTTT
CDR3 protein: CASSPGTGDEKLFF

CDR3 length: 15
clone size: few
J gene: TRBJ2-7
V gene: TRBV15
D gene: TRBD2
CDR3 DNA: TGTGCCACCAGCAGAGTGCGGGGGGCACCCTACGAGCAGTACTTC
CDR3 protein: CATSRVRGAPYEQYF

CDR3 length: 15
clone size: -
J gene: TRBJ2-5
V gene: TRBV7-6
D gene: TRBD2
CDR3 DNA: TGTGCCAGCAGCTCAAGCGGGGGATCCCAAGAGACCCAGTACTTC
CDR3 protein: CASSSSGGSQETQYF

CDR3 length: 15
clone size: -
J gene: TRBJ2-2
V gene: TRBV5-1
D gene: TRBD1
CDR3 DNA: TGCGCCAGCAGCGACCGGGGACAGCACACCGGGGAGCTGTTTTTT
CDR3 protein: CASSDRGQHTGELFF

CDR3 length: 15
clone size: -
J gene: TRBJ2-1
V gene: TRBV5-1
D gene: TRBD2
CDR3 DNA: TGCGCCAGCAGCCTGAAAGCGGGGGACTACAATGAGCAGTTCTTC
CDR3 protein: CASSLKAGDYNEQFF

CDR3 length: 15
clone size: -
J gene: TRBJ2-5
V gene: TRBV13
D gene: TRBD1
CDR3 DNA: TGTGCCAGCAGCTTGACAGGGAGTGGGCGGGAGACCCAGTACTTC
CDR3 protein: CASSLTGSGRETQYF

CDR3 length: 15
clone size: -
J gene: TRBJ1-1
V gene: TRBV18
D gene: TRBD1
CDR3 DNA: TGTGCCAGCTCACAACAATACAGGGGGCAGGCTGAAGCTTTCTTT
CDR3 protein: CASSQQYRGQAEAFF

CDR3 length: 16
clone size: -
J gene: TRBJ2-1
V gene: TRBV6-2/TRBV6-3
D gene: -
CDR3 DNA: TGTGCCAGCAGTAAGGCTTTGGGTAGCAGCTACAATGAGCAGTTCTTC
CDR3 protein: CASSKALGSSYNEQFF

CDR3 length: 16
clone size: -
J gene: TRBJ2-1
V gene: TRBV6-6
D gene: TRBD2
CDR3 DNA: TGTGCCAGCAGTTACTCAGGCGGGAGGGCTTACAATGAGCAGTTCTTC
CDR3 protein: CASSYSGGRAYNEQFF